This paragraph covers one T cell receptor beta chain sequence. Its target is not known. V dropped 7 bases and J dropped 7; count of bases not matched to a gene: 12. The CDR3 length is 15 residues. Germline loops: CDR1 MNHEY, CDR2 SVGAGI. TCRdb reprocessed the reads via MiXCR and lists one record per CDR3 protein. The sample lists around 300,000 distinct CDR3 sequences, roughly 9.5% seen once, with 3.5% to 4.5% in the top ten. These data come from a study of T cell repertoires in cytomegalovirus infection. Overall study context: An indication of both CMV infection and matching HLA type came from public TCR beta signatures. Study-level results: The ex vivo response was dominated by HLA-C-restricted CMV-specific TCR beta clonotypes. CMV carriers with the relevant HLA were identified by cumulative public TCR beta family frequency.

The TCR comes from a human donor in good health (CMV status not recorded). Some clones in this sample may be carry-over from other donors' samples. What was sequenced was PBMCs. V is TRBV6-5 and J is TRBJ1-4, with 7 nucleotides matching TRBD1. CDR3 sequence (DNA): TGTGCCAGCAAACCTACCCAGGGGGGGAGTGAAAAACTGTTTTTT. Translation: CASKPTQGGSEKLFF.